Each of the 22 T cell receptor beta chains below was sequenced from the same sample in a study of blood T cell repertoires in COVID-19. The repertoire was sequenced with immunoSEQ multiplex PCR; TCRdb's copy has only in-frame clones and lacks some. The data hold around 26,000 clones, with around 82% observed a single time. Source material: peripheral blood. Receptors were obtained from a human donor in a cohort sampled during active COVID-19.

The rearrangement joins TRBV27 to TRBJ1-5; D is perhaps TRBD1 (5 bases). The CDR3 has 15 amino acids. Germline-derived CDR1 and CDR2 are MNHEY and SMNVEV (reference sequence). Trimming took off 6 bases at V and 0 bases at J, with 12 bases between the two ends. The CDR3 reads CASRHQGYSNQPQHF. CDR3 DNA sequence: TGTGCCAGCAGGCACCAGGGCTATAGCAATCAGCCCCAGCATTTT.

The chain recombines TRBV5-5 with TRBJ2-7; D uncertain. Germline V gene data show CDR1 as SGHKS and CDR2 as YYEKEE (reference sequence). V was cut by 4 bases and J by 6 bases, with 11 bases left in between. The CDR3 totals 12 residues. CDR3 in DNA: TGTGCCAGCAGCCTCGCACCCGGCGAGCAGTACTTC. Amino acids: CASSLAPGEQYF.

The chain is built from TRBV6-5 and TRBJ2-1; D gene unclear. From germline, CDR1 is MNHEY and CDR2 SVGAGI. The V gene lost 6 bases and the J gene lost 3 bases, with 12 bases spanning the gap. CDR3 length: 14 residues. The CDR3 bases are TGTGCCAGCAGCTACCTGTCTAGCTACAATGAGCAGTTCTTC. This encodes CASSYLSSYNEQFF.

This clone was seen a few times. The chain combines TRBV7-9 with TRBJ2-2; D is undetermined. The CDR3 length is 12 residues. CDR1 SEHNR and CDR2 FQNEAQ come from the germline V gene (reference sequence). The V and J ends lost 5 bases and 3 bases respectively, with 4 bases between them. CDR3 region: CASSPDTGELFF. CDR3 coding DNA: TGTGCCAGCAGCCCGGACACCGGGGAGCTGTTTTTT.

This rearrangement joins TRBV14 to TRBJ2-2; D is possibly TRBD1 (6 bases). Trimming took 6 bases from V and 3 from J, leaving 8 bases between them. This CDR3 region has 13 residues. Germline V gene sequence: CDR1 SGHDN, CDR2 FVKESK. The chain's CDR3 is CASRDSYTGELFF. CDR3 DNA: TGTGCCAGCAGGGACAGCTACACCGGGGAGCTGTTTTTT.

Only a few counts were recorded for this clone. The chain employs TRBV15 and TRBJ2-2; the D gene is possibly TRBD1 (5 bases). Trimming shortened V by 6 bases and J by 4 bases, and 9 bases separated the two germline ends. The CDR3 has 13 amino acids. Germline lookup yields CDR1 LNHNV and CDR2 YYDKDF (reference sequence). The CDR3 is CATRGVGTGELFF. CDR3 sequence (DNA): TGTGCCACCAGAGGGGTGGGCACCGGGGAGCTGTTTTTT. Based on the CDR3 plus reference TRBV15 and TRBJ2-2, the full variable domain is DAMVIQNPRYQVTQFGKPVTLSCSQTLNHNVMYWYQQKSSQAPKLLFHYYDKDFNNEADTPDNFQSRRPNTSFCFLDIRSPGLGDTAMYLCATRGVGTGELFFGEGSRLTVL.

This chain links TRBV28 with TRBJ1-5, with D perhaps TRBD1 (5 bases). The CDR3 contains 13 residues. Trimming removed 8 bases at V and 5 bases at J, with 13 bases between. Germline CDR1 reads MDHEN; CDR2 reads SYDVKM. The CDR3 bases are TGTGCCAGCGGACCCGGGGGTTATCAGCCCCAGCATTTT. This translates into CASGPGGYQPQHF.

The chain carries TRBV7-2 and TRBJ2-6, with a tentative D call TRBD2 (7 bases). The CDR3 length is 17 residues. V shed 5 bases and J shed 1 base, with 15 bases lying between them. From germline, CDR1 is SGHTA and CDR2 FQGNSA. CDR3 amino acids: CASSPRGGPSGANVLTF. CDR3 nucleotides: TGTGCCAGCAGCCCAAGGGGGGGGCCTTCTGGGGCCAACGTCCTGACTTTC.

The rearrangement links TRBV29-1 to TRBJ1-1, with D perhaps matching TRBD1 (5 bases). The germline V gene encodes CDR1 SQVTM and CDR2 ANQGSEA. The CDR3 sequence is 12 residues long. V lost 6 bases, J lost 3 bases, and 11 bases lay in between. CDR3 protein: CSVWEGDTEAFF. Here the CDR3 DNA reads TGCAGCGTCTGGGAAGGGGACACTGAAGCTTTCTTT.

This clone was observed a few times. This chain connects TRBV3-1 (or the pseudogene TRBV3-2) to TRBJ1-1; TRBD1 aligns across 11 bases. J lost 3 bases, V lost 8 bases, and 5 bases had no gene match. This CDR3 has 14 residues. Germline-derived CDR1 and CDR2 are LGHDT and YNNKEL (reference sequence). CDR3 nucleotides: TGTGCCAGCCGGACAGGGGGCCTGGACACTGAAGCTTTCTTT. It specifies CASRTGGLDTEAFF.

The chain employs TRBV2 and TRBJ1-5; D is perhaps TRBD1 (6 bases). V gave up 6 bases and J gave up 1 base, with 13 bases separating them. From germline, CDR1 is SNHLY and CDR2 FYNNEI. The CDR3 runs 15 residues. The CDR3 DNA reads as TGTGCCAGCAGCGAGGACAGTTTGAGCAATCAGCCCCAGCATTTT. Residues: CASSEDSLSNQPQHF. The full variable domain, rest sourced from reference TRBV2 and TRBJ1-5, is EPEVTQTPSHQVTQMGQEVILRCVPISNHLYFYWYRQILGQKVEFLVSFYNNEISEKSEIFDDQFSVERPDGSNFTLKIRSTKLEDSAMYFCASSEDSLSNQPQHFGDGTRLSIL.

The CDR3 bases are TGTGCCAGTAGTTCCGGACAGGGGGCTTTCGCCGGCTACACCTTC. Translated: CASSSGQGAFAGYTF. The chain is built from TRBV19 and TRBJ1-2, with 11 bases aligning to TRBD1. The J segment lost 8 bases and the V segment lost 5 bases, leaving 10 bases of the junction unmatched. The CDR3 totals 15 residues. CDR1 and CDR2 (germline): LNHDA, SQIVND (reference sequence).

This chain links TRBV6-5 with TRBJ2-7; TRBD1 agrees at 9 bases. J was trimmed by 3 bases and V by 7 bases; bases with no gene match: 10. The CDR3 spans 15 residues. Germline values: CDR1 MNHEY, CDR2 SVGAGI. In DNA, the CDR3 is TGTGCCAGCAAGCCCGGACAGGGGATTTACTACGAGCAGTACTTC. Its protein product is CASKPGQGIYYEQYF.

The J gene is TRBJ2-3, the V gene TRBV15; D is uncertain. The germline gives CDR1 LNHNV, CDR2 YYDKDF (reference sequence). V lost 2 bases, J lost 6 bases, and 12 bases lay in between. The CDR3 spans 14 residues. This chain's CDR3 is CATSRIILPDTQYF. DNA for the CDR3: TGTGCCACCAGCAGAATCATCCTACCCGATACGCAGTATTTT.

This sequence joins TRBV10-3 and TRBJ2-7, with D perhaps matching TRBD2 (6 bases). CDR3 size: 15 residues. Germline loops: CDR1 ENHRY, CDR2 SYGVKD. The V end lost 3 bases, the J end lost 4 bases, and 16 bases lay between the germline ends. The CDR3 nucleotides read TGTGCCATCAGTGACCTGACGGGAGTAGGGTACGAGCAGTACTTC. This gives the protein CAISDLTGVGYEQYF.

CDR3 residues: CAWVLSSTEAFF. The CDR3 nucleotides read TGTGCCTGGGTATTGAGTAGCACTGAAGCTTTCTTT. The chain carries TRBV30 and TRBJ1-1; D is unresolved. V lost 5 bases, J lost 4 bases, and 11 bases lay in between. The CDR3 runs to 12 residues. CDR1 is GTSNPN and CDR2 is SVGIG in the germline V gene (reference sequence).

This clone has more than one count but fewer than ten. The V gene is TRBV7-9, the J gene TRBJ2-7; D remains unclear. V was trimmed by 7 bases and J by 1 base, leaving 11 bases between them. The germline V gene has CDR1 SEHNR and CDR2 FQNEAQ (reference sequence). CDR3 length equals 13 residues. CDR3 bases: TGTGCCAGCACTAACAGCCATTCCTACGAGCAGTACTTC. Its translation: CASTNSHSYEQYF.

J is TRBJ2-5 and V is TRBV27; the match to TRBD2 covers 8 bases. The ends lost 5 bases at V and 4 bases at J; junction bases unmatched: 15. CDR1 MNHEY and CDR2 SMNVEV come from the germline V gene (reference sequence). This CDR3 has 17 amino acids. The CDR3 DNA reads as TGTGCCAGCAGTCCCCTTCGAGTCGGGGGGGCCGTAGAGACCCAGTACTTC. This translates into CASSPLRVGGAVETQYF.

The rearrangement joins TRBV11-2 to TRBJ2-3; tentative D call: TRBD2 (6 bases). Germline V lookup: CDR1 SGHAT, CDR2 FQNNGV. The CDR3 is made up of 15 amino acids. Trimming shortened V by 3 bases and J by 6 bases, and 16 bases separated the two germline ends. The CDR3 nucleotides read TGTGCCAGCAGCTTCAATTCCGGGACTGCCGATACGCAGTATTTT. Its protein product is CASSFNSGTADTQYF. The whole variable domain, filled in from reference TRBV11-2 and TRBJ2-3, reads EAGVAQSPRYKIIEKRQSVAFWCNPISGHATLYWYQQILGQGPKLLIQFQNNGVVDDSQLPKDRFSAERLKGVDSTLKIQPAKLEDSAVYLCASSFNSGTADTQYFGPGTRLTVL.

This clone was seen just once. This chain connects TRBV2 to TRBJ1-1, with 10 bases fitting TRBD1. V shed 6 bases, J shed 4 bases, and the junction held 8 bases outside the gene matches. The CDR3 runs 15 residues. In germline, CDR1 is SNHLY, CDR2 FYNNEI. Here the CDR3 reads CASRKGTGEGTEAFF. The CDR3 region has the DNA TGTGCCAGCAGGAAAGGGACAGGGGAGGGCACTGAAGCTTTCTTT. Variable domain in full (rest from reference TRBV2 and TRBJ1-1): EPEVTQTPSHQVTQMGQEVILRCVPISNHLYFYWYRQILGQKVEFLVSFYNNEISEKSEIFDDQFSVERPDGSNFTLKIRSTKLEDSAMYFCASRKGTGEGTEAFFGQGTRLTVV.

This clone appeared a single time. This rearrangement joins TRBV21-1 to TRBJ2-7; the table's TRBD1 call for D was not verified on the DNA. TRBV21-1 is a pseudogene locus. There are 13 residues in the CDR3. The CDR3 DNA reads TGTGCCAGCAGGGGACAGGGTGGGTACGAGCAGTACTTC. This sequence encodes CASRGQGGYEQYF.

The chain joins TRBV5-1 to TRBJ2-5, with D possibly matching TRBD2 (5 bases). Germline values: CDR1 SGHRS, CDR2 YFSETQ. V lost 4 bases, J lost 5 bases, and 18 bases lay in between. There are 15 residues in the CDR3. CDR3 sequence reads: CASSDRDPEWETQYF. The CDR3 nucleotides are TGCGCCAGCAGCGACCGGGATCCTGAGTGGGAGACCCAGTACTTC.